This TCR beta chain comes out of a study of blood T cell repertoires in COVID-19 (dated by TCRdb to 2020 to 2022). At the level of the whole study: Samples covering the acute and convalescent phases of COVID-19 were provided by collaborators in the United States, Italy and Spain. The prospective study material was composed of cDNA or gDNA derived from T cells, B-cell-depleted T cells, or PBMCs. Deeply sampled blood TCRbeta repertoires from subjects exposed to, actively infected with, or recovered from COVID-19 were included in the dataset. The repertoires were released in a freely available public database intended as a resource for research on the immune response to SARS-CoV-2. Samples came from the ongoing ImmuneRACE study (first 160 participants) plus 1,254 subjects from 6 global collaborators. Nearly every sample came with metadata listing a de-identified subject ID, COVID-19 status, age in years and sex. Where available, HLA class I and class II types were obtained from metadata supplied by the sample provider rather than from assay-based typing.

Whole blood was collected in K2EDTA tubes by collaborating institutions according to the institutions' own protocols. Collaborator samples were shipped for TCRbeta analysis as frozen whole blood, isolated PBMCs, or DNA extracted from either sample type. Beyond this particular receptor, the publication reports: The quantity of clinical and demographic metadata differed by source and by participant and was supplied without curation.

For this clone: This receptor's antigen is unknown. There are no base qualities to consult, and no much larger clone falls within one base.

The germline V gene (reference sequence) yields WNHNN for CDR1 and SYGVQD for CDR2. From its cysteine to its phenylalanine, the CDR3 spans 15 amino acids. Kept here is only the CDR3 DNA, which spans 45 bases and is read in frame from base 1. Trimming removed 5 bases from V and 6 bases from J; the gene matches leave 8 bases unexplained. TCRbeta CDR3 regions were amplified from genomic DNA using the immunoSEQ Assay, a bias-controlled multiplex PCR. The published analysis was carried out like this. The number of nucleated cells in each sample was estimated by amplification of reference gene primers within the assay. Sequence reads were collapsed and filtered to measure the absolute abundance of every unique TCRbeta CDR3 rearrangement. For each sample, productive Simpson clonality was calculated by taking the square root of Simpson's diversity index across productive rearrangements. Sourced from immuneACCESS, this table was stored by TCRdb with only in-frame sequences that have V and J called. A share of the clones is absent; for the studies checked, an unresolved V gene accounts for under half, and the remainder has no known explanation. Clonal size and the V and J genes are those of that table, whereas D and trimming came from the DNA. This sample gives around 40,000 clones in total; just under 95% of them show up just once. Together, the top ten hold around 4% of the sample.

This receptor chain uses TRBV10-1 and TRBJ2-4; 9 bases in between match TRBD2. Sequenced input: peripheral blood. This receptor was obtained from a human donor with active COVID-19. The donor label of this sample is uncertain. The nucleotide sequence reads TGCGCCAGCAGTCCAGCGGGAGGCCCCTTAAACATTCAGTACTTC. Translated, it reads CASSPAGGPLNIQYF.